This is a list of T cell receptor beta chains from one sample in a study of blood T cell repertoires in COVID-19. Libraries were prepared by immunoSEQ multiplex PCR; TCRdb keeps only in-frame clonotypes and omits some of them. The sample carries 350,000 to 400,000 clones, around 91% recorded once. The specimen sequenced was PBMCs or T cells enriched from blood (not recorded which). These receptors all stem from a man aged 18 to 30 who had recovered from COVID-19. Both conserved end residues are part of each CDR3. D genes are given only for firm matches. Size values are once, few and many counts, or a class for expanded clones, and some rows have none.

CDR3aa: CASHNTWTGNQPQHF; CDR3nt: TGTGCCAGTCACAACACCTGGACGGGGAATCAGCCCCAGCATTTT; j_gene: TRBJ1-5; abundance: .; v_gene: TRBV19; d_gene: .
CDR3aa: CAIGQKNNEKLFF; CDR3nt: TGTGCCATTGGACAGAAAAATAATGAAAAACTGTTTTTT; j_gene: TRBJ1-4; abundance: once; v_gene: TRBV10-3; d_gene: .
CDR3aa: CASSRTSPLYNEQFF; CDR3nt: TGTGCCAGCAGCCGAACTTCCCCCCTCTACAATGAGCAGTTCTTC; j_gene: TRBJ2-1; abundance: .; v_gene: TRBV28; d_gene: .
CDR3aa: CASSEEDLVGSPLHF; CDR3nt: TGTGCCAGCAGTGAAGAGGACTTGGTTGGTTCACCCCTCCACTTT; j_gene: TRBJ1-6; abundance: .; v_gene: TRBV6-1; d_gene: .
CDR3aa: CATSRVTSGGNEQFF; CDR3nt: TGTGCCACCAGCAGAGTGACTAGCGGGGGTAATGAGCAGTTCTTC; j_gene: TRBJ2-1; abundance: .; v_gene: TRBV15; d_gene: TRBD2
CDR3aa: CASSLNRPSYEQYF; CDR3nt: TGCGCCAGCAGCTTGAACAGGCCCTCCTACGAGCAGTACTTC; j_gene: TRBJ2-7; abundance: .; v_gene: TRBV5-1; d_gene: .
CDR3aa: CASSLWGQNYGYTF; CDR3nt: TGTGCCAGCAGTTTATGGGGACAAAACTATGGCTACACCTTC; j_gene: TRBJ1-2; abundance: .; v_gene: TRBV28; d_gene: .
CDR3aa: CATRGTALIGGYTF; CDR3nt: TGTGCCACCCGCGGGACCGCTCTTATCGGTGGCTACACCTTC; j_gene: TRBJ1-2; abundance: .; v_gene: TRBV27; d_gene: .
CDR3aa: CASEQQRTAGRDTQYF; CDR3nt: TGTGCCAGTGAGCAACAAAGGACTGCGGGAAGGGATACGCAGTATTTT; j_gene: TRBJ2-3; abundance: .; v_gene: TRBV19; d_gene: .
CDR3aa: CASRDLSGGKGEQYF; CDR3nt: TGTGCCAGCAGGGACTTATCGGGAGGTAAAGGCGAGCAGTACTTC; j_gene: TRBJ2-7; abundance: .; v_gene: TRBV28; d_gene: TRBD2
CDR3aa: CASSPNQETQYF; CDR3nt: TGTGCCAGCAGCCCAAACCAAGAGACCCAGTACTTC; j_gene: TRBJ2-5; abundance: .; v_gene: TRBV11-2; d_gene: .
CDR3aa: CASSRTRARDEQFF; CDR3nt: TGTGCCAGCAGCCGGACTAGGGCTAGAGATGAGCAGTTCTTC; j_gene: TRBJ2-1; abundance: few; v_gene: TRBV11-1; d_gene: TRBD2
CDR3aa: CASSLVLAGSTEQYF; CDR3nt: TGTGCCAGCAGTTTAGTCCTAGCGGGAAGCACCGAGCAGTACTTC; j_gene: TRBJ2-7; abundance: .; v_gene: TRBV7-2; d_gene: TRBD2
CDR3aa: CASSPRLVGAKNIQYF; CDR3nt: TGTGCCAGCAGCCCCCGACTAGTTGGAGCCAAAAACATTCAGTACTTC; j_gene: TRBJ2-4; abundance: .; v_gene: TRBV3-1/TRBV3-2; d_gene: .
CDR3aa: CSVDSGFPYEQYF; CDR3nt: TGCAGCGTTGACTCAGGGTTCCCCTACGAGCAGTACTTC; j_gene: TRBJ2-7; abundance: .; v_gene: TRBV29-1; d_gene: .
CDR3aa: CASSGRDGYTF; CDR3nt: TGTGCCAGCAGCGGAAGAGATGGCTACACCTTC; j_gene: TRBJ1-2; abundance: .; v_gene: TRBV9; d_gene: .
CDR3aa: CASTSTGRGNSPLHF; CDR3nt: TGTGCCAGCACCTCCACCGGCAGGGGTAATTCACCCCTCCACTTT; j_gene: TRBJ1-6; abundance: .; v_gene: TRBV6-5; d_gene: .
CDR3aa: CASSVGGLEEKLFF; CDR3nt: TGTGCCAGCAGCGTAGGAGGATTAGAAGAAAAACTGTTTTTT; j_gene: TRBJ1-4; abundance: .; v_gene: TRBV9; d_gene: .
CDR3aa: CSVGAGGSEKLFF; CDR3nt: TGCAGCGTTGGGGCAGGGGGCAGTGAAAAACTGTTTTTT; j_gene: TRBJ1-4; abundance: .; v_gene: TRBV29-1; d_gene: TRBD1
CDR3aa: CASSRTGLFTEAFF; CDR3nt: TGTGCCAGCTCAAGGACAGGACTCTTCACTGAAGCTTTCTTT; j_gene: TRBJ1-1; abundance: .; v_gene: TRBV3-1/TRBV3-2; d_gene: TRBD1
CDR3aa: CASSSRTGGETQYF; CDR3nt: TGTGCCAGCAGCAGCCGGACAGGGGGGGAGACCCAGTACTTC; j_gene: TRBJ2-5; abundance: .; v_gene: TRBV9; d_gene: TRBD1
CDR3aa: CASSFLPRAGDSNQPQHF; CDR3nt: TGTGCCAGCAGTTTTCTCCCCCGGGCAGGGGATAGCAATCAGCCCCAGCATTTT; j_gene: TRBJ1-5; abundance: .; v_gene: TRBV27; d_gene: .
CDR3aa: CASSTHHNQPQHF; CDR3nt: TGTGCCAGCAGTACACATCATAATCAGCCCCAGCATTTT; j_gene: TRBJ1-5; abundance: .; v_gene: TRBV6-6; d_gene: .
CDR3aa: CAISPRDNFRNTEAFF; CDR3nt: TGTGCCATCAGTCCCCGGGACAACTTTAGGAACACTGAAGCTTTCTTT; j_gene: TRBJ1-1; abundance: few; v_gene: TRBV10-3; d_gene: .